This T cell receptor beta chain appears in the sequencing data of a study of PD-1 blockade in classical Hodgkin lymphoma. Profiling relied on immunoSEQ multiplex PCR, and the TCRdb table lists in-frame clones only, not all of them. The table shows roughly 41,000 clones, with roughly 70% occurring only once. Germline V gene sequence: CDR1 PRHDT, CDR2 FYEKMQ (reference sequence). The CDR3 runs 14 residues. V lost 4 bases and J lost 2, with 11 bases in between. Each of the patients experienced relapse following autologous stem cell transplantation, and their brentuximab vedotin exposure differed. The sequence derives from a human donor with classical Hodgkin lymphoma. The gene calls are TRBV13 and TRBJ1-1; D not certain. This specimen was peripheral blood mononuclear cells (PBMCs), taken at baseline. CDR3 loop: CASSSLWANTEAFF. CDR3 bases: TGTGCCAGCAGCTCCCTGTGGGCCAACACTGAAGCTTTCTTT.